This T cell receptor beta chain emerged from a study of blood T cell repertoires in COVID-19. In the original analysis: Amplification of reference gene primers was used by the study to estimate nucleated cell counts. Sequencing was performed with immunoSEQ multiplex PCR; in TCRdb, only in-frame clones are kept and a portion is missing. V and J calls and clone size are copied from that table; D and trimming were computed from the DNA. The sample includes roughly 150,000 clones, 80% seen only once; the top ten take roughly 0.56%. Germline CDR1 and CDR2: SEHNR and FQNEAQ (reference sequence). This CDR3 is built from 14 residues. On this clone: One end of the junction varies from germline; a read error may be responsible.

The sequence was collected from a man aged 60 to 75 with acute or convalescent COVID-19. The source material was peripheral blood. The rearrangement links TRBV7-9 to TRBJ1-6; D is uncertain. The CDR3 DNA reads TGTGCCAGCAGCCCAAGAATCGGGGAATCACCCTTCCACTTT. It yields the protein CASSPRIGESPFHF.